The source of this T cell receptor (beta chain) is a study of cytomegalovirus exposure and HLA in healthy donors. Use of 60 Vbeta and 13 Jbeta primers characterized the PCR. The method was immunoSEQ multiplex PCR; TCRdb's version includes in-frame clones alone and lacks a portion of them. The sample consists of 160,000 or so clones, 65% to 85% of them appearing once. Regarding this clone: Its target is unknown.

The CDR3 sequence is 16 residues long. J was trimmed by 3 bases and V by 4 bases; bases with no gene match: 9. Germline values: CDR1 MGHDK, CDR2 SYGVNS. General study results and limits: Data from an earlier analysis indicated that most TCR beta V segments were productive either about 90% or about 30% of the time.

The chain employs TRBV25-1 and TRBJ2-3; the match to TRBD1 covers 8 bases. Material: PBMCs. The sequence was collected from a woman in her 30s in good health and CMV-seropositive. Here the CDR3 reads CASSAQGADLTDTQYF. In DNA form, the CDR3 reads TGTGCCAGCAGTGCCCAGGGGGCAGACTTAACAGATACGCAGTATTTT.